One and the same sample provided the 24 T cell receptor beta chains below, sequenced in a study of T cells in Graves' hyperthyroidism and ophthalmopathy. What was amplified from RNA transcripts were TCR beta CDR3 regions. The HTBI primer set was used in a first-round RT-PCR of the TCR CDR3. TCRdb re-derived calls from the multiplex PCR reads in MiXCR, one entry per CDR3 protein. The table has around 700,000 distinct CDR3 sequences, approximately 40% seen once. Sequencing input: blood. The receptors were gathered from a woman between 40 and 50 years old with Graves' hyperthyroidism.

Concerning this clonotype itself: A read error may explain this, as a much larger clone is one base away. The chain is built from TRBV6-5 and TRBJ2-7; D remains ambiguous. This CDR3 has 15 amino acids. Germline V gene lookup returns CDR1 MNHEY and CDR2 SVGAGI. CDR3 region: CASNFNLGLAYGQYF. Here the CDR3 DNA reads TGTGCCAGCAACTTCAACCTGGGCCTGGCCTACGGGCAGTACTTC.

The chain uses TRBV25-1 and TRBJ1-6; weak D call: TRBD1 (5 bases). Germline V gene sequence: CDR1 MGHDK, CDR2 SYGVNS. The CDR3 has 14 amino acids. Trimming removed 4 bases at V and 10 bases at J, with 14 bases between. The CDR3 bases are TGTGCCAGCAGTGCTAGAGAAGGGGTCTCACCCCTCCACTTT. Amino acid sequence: CASSAREGVSPLHF.

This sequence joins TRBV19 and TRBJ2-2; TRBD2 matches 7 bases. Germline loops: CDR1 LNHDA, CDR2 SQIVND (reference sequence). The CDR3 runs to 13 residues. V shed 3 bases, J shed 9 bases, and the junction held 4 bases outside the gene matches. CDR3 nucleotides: TGTGCCAGTAGTATCCCAAGCGGGAGGGAGCTGTTTTTT. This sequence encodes CASSIPSGRELFF.

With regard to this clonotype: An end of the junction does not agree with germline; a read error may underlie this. CDR3 sequence (DNA): TGTGCCAGCAGCCTAGCGGGCGGGGTCTCAAAGACCCAGTACTTC. Amino acids: CASSLAGGVSKTQYF. The rearrangement uses TRBV7-9 and TRBJ2-5, with 8 bases matching TRBD2. The CDR3 loop spans 15 amino acids. Per the germline V gene, CDR1 is SEHNR and CDR2 is FQNEAQ (reference sequence).

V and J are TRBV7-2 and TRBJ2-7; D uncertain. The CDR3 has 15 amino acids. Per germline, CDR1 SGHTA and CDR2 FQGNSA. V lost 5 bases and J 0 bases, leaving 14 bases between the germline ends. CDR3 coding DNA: TGTGCCAGCAGCGTCGAGACAAGGAGCTCCTACGAGCAGTACTTC. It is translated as CASSVETRSSYEQYF.

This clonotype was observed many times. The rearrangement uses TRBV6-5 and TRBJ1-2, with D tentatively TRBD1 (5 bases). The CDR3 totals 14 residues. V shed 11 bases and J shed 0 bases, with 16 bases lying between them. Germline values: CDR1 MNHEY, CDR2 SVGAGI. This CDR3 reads CALTTGPANYGYTF. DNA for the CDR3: TGTGCCCTAACAACAGGCCCAGCTAACTATGGCTACACCTTC.

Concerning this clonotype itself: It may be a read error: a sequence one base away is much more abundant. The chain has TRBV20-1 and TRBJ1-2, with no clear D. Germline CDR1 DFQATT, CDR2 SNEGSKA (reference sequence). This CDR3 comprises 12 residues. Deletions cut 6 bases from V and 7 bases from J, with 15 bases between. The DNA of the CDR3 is TGCAGTGCCGTATTCTCATACTGTGGCTACACCTTC. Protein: CSAVFSYCGYTF.

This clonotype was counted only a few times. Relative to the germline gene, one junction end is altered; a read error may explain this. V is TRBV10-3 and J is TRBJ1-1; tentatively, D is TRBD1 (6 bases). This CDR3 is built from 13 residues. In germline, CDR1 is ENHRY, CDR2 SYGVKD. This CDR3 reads CASSYSYGGEAFF. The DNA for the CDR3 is TGTGCCAGCAGTTACTCGTACGGGGGCGAAGCTTTCTTT.

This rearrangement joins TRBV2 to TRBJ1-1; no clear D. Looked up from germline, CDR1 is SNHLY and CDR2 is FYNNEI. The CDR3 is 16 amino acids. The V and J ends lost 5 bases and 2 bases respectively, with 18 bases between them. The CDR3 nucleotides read TGTGCCAGCAGTCCTTGGTGGGAGACCCGCAACACTGAAGCTTTCTTT. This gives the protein CASSPWWETRNTEAFF.

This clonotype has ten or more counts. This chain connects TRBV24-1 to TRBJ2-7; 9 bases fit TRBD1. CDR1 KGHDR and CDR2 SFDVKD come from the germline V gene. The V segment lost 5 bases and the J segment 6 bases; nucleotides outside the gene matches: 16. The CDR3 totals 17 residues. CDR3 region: CATSGETPGQGFGEQYF. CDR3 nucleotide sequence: TGTGCCACCAGTGGGGAGACTCCGGGACAGGGTTTTGGCGAGCAGTACTTC.

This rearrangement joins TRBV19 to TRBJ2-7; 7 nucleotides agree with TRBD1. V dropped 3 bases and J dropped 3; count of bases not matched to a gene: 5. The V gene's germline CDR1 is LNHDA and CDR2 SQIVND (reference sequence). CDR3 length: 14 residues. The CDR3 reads CASSMTGNFYEQYF. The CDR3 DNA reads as TGTGCCAGTAGTATGACAGGGAACTTCTACGAGCAGTACTTC.

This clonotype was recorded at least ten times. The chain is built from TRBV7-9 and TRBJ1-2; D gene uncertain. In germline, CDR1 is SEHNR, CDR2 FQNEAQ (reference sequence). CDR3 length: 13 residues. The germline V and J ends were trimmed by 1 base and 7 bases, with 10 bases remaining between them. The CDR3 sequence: CASSLGSGFGYTF. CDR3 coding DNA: TGTGCCAGCAGCTTAGGGTCGGGTTTTGGCTACACCTTC. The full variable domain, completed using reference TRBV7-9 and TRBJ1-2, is DTGVSQNPRHKITKRGQNVTFRCDPISEHNRLYWYRQTLGQGPEFLTYFQNEAQLEKSRLLSDRFSAERPKGSFSTLEIQRTEQGDSAMYLCASSLGSGFGYTFGSGTRLTVV.

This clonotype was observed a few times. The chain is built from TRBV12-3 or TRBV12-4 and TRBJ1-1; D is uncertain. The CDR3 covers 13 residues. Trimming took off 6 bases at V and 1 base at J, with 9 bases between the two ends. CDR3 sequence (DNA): TGTGCCAGCAGGGGCAGAAAGAACACTGAAGCTTTCTTT. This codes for CASRGRKNTEAFF.

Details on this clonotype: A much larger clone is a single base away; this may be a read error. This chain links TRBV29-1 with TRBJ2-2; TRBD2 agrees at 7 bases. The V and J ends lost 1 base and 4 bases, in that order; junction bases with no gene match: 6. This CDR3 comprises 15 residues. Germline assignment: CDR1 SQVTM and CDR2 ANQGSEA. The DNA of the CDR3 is TGCAGCGTTGAAGCGGCAGCGGGGAGCACCGGGGAGCTGTTTTTT. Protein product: CSVEAAAGSTGELFF.

CDR3 bases: TGTGCCAGCAGGGGGGACCGGGACCCTCTAAAAGCTTTCTTT. This sequence encodes CASRGDRDPLKAFF. This rearrangement joins TRBV12-3 or TRBV12-4 to TRBJ1-1, with D perhaps matching TRBD1 (5 bases). The V gene lost 6 bases and the J gene lost 9 bases, with 20 bases spanning the gap. The CDR3 has 14 amino acids.

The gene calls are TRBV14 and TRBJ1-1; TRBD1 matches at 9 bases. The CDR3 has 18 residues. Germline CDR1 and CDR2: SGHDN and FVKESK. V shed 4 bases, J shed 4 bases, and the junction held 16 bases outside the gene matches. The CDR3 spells CASSPGTGKAVGGTEAFF. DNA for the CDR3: TGTGCCAGCAGCCCTGGGACAGGGAAGGCCGTGGGGGGCACTGAAGCTTTCTTT.

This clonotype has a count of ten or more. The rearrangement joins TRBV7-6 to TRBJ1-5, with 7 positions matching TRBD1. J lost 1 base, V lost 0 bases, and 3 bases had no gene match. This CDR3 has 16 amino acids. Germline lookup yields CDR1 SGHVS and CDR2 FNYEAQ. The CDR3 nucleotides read TGTGCCAGCAGCTTAGCGCGGGGACAGAGCAATCAGCCCCAGCATTTT. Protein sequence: CASSLARGQSNQPQHF.

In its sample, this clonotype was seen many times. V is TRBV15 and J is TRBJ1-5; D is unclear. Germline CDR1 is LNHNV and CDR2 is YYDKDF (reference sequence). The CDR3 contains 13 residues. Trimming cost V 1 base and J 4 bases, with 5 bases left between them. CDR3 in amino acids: CATSRVLNQPQHF. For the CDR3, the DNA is TGTGCCACCAGCAGAGTTTTAAATCAGCCCCAGCATTTT.

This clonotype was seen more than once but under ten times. The CDR3 sequence: CASSSLGTGGDEKLFF. The CDR3 region has the DNA TGTGCCAGCAGCTCCCTCGGGACAGGGGGCGATGAAAAACTGTTTTTT. This rearrangement joins TRBV7-9 to TRBJ1-4; 12 bases map to TRBD1. V lost 4 bases to trimming and J lost 6 bases; unmatched junction nucleotides: 6. Germline CDR1 and CDR2: SEHNR and FQNEAQ (reference sequence). The CDR3 loop spans 16 amino acids.

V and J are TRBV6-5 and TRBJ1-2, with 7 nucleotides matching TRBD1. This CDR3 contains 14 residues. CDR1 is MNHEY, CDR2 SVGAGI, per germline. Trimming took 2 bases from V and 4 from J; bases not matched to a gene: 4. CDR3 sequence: CASSYGTDSYGYTF. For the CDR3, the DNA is TGTGCCAGCAGTTACGGGACAGACAGCTATGGCTACACCTTC.

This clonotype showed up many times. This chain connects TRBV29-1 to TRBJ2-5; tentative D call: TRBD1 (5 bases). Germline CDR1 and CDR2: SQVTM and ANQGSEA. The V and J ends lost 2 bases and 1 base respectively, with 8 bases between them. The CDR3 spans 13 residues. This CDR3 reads CSVEQGTQETQYF. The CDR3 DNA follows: TGCAGCGTTGAACAGGGAACCCAAGAGACCCAGTACTTC. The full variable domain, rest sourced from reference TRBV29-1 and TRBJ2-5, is SAVISQKPSRDICQRGTSLTIQCQVDSQVTMMFWYRQQPGQSLTLIATANQGSEATYESGFVIDKFPISRPNLTFSTLTVSNMSPEDSSIYLCSVEQGTQETQYFGPGTRLLVL.

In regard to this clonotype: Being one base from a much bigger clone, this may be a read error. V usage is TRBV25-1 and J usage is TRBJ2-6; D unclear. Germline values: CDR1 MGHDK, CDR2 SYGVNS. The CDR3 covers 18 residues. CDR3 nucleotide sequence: TGTGTCAGCAGTGAATCGGCCCCCAATCCAAACGGGGCCAACGTCCTGACTTTC. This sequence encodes CVSSESAPNPNGANVLTF.

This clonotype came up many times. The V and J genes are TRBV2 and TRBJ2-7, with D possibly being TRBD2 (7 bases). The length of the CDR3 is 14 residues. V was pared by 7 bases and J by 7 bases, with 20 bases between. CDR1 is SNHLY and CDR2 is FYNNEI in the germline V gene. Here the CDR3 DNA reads TGTGCCAGCAAGGGGGGGCAGACCATAGAAGAGCAGTACTTC. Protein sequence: CASKGGQTIEEQYF.

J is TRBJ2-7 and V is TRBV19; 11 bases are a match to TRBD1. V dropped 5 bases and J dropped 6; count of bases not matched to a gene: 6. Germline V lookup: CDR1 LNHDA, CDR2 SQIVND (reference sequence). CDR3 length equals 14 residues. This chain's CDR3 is CASSFGQGASEQYF. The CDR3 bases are TGTGCCAGTAGTTTCGGACAGGGGGCGTCCGAGCAGTACTTC.